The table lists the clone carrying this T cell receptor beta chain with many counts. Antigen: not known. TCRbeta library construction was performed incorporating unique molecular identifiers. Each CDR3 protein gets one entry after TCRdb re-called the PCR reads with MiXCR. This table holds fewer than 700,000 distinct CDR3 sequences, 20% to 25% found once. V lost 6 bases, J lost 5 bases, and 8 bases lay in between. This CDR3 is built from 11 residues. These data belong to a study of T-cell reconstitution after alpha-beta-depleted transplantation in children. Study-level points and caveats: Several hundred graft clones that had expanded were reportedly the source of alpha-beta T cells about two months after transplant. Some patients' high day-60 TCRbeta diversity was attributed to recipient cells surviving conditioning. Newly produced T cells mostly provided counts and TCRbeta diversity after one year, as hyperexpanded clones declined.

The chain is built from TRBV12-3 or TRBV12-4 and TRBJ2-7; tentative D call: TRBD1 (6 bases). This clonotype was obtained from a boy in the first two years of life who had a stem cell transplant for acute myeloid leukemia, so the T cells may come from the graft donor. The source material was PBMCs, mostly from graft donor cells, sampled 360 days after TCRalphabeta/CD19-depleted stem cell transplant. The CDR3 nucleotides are TGTGCCAGCAGCTACAGGGACGAGCAGTACTTC. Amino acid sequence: CASSYRDEQYF.